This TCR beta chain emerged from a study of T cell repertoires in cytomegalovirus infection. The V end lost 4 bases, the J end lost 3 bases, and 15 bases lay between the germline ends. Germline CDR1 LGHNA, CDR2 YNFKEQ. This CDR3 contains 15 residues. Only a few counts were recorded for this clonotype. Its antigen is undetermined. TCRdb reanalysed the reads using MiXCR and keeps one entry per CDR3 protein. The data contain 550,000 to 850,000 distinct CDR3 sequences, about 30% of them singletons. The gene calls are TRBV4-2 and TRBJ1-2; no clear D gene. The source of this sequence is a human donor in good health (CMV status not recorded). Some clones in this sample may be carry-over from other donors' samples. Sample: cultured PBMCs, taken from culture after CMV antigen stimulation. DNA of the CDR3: TGTGCCAGCAGCCCTCAAGCGGCAGAAGACTATGGCTACACCTTC. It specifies CASSPQAAEDYGYTF.